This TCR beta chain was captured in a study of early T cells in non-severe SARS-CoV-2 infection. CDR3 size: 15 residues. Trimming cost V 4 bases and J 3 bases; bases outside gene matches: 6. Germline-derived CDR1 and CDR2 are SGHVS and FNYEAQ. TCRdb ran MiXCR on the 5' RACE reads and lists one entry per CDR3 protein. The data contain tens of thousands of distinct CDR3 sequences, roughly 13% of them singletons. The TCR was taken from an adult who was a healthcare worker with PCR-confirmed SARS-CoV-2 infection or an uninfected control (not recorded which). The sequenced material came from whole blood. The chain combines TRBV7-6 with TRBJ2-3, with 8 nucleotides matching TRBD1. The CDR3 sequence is CASSSGQGRTDTQYF. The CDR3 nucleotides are TGTGCCAGCAGCTCCGGACAGGGAAGGACAGATACGCAGTATTTT.